This passage covers 14 T cell receptor beta chains from one sample sequenced in a study of CD8 T cells in ankylosing spondylitis. In TCRdb, the 5' RACE reads were re-called with MiXCR into one record per CDR3 protein. This table has some 240,000 distinct CDR3 sequences, 20% to 30% appearing once. Sequencing was performed on blood, either unsorted or a sorted T cell fraction (not recorded which). Receptors originate from a male donor with ankylosing spondylitis or in good health (not recorded which).

This clonotype was observed a handful of times. V and J are TRBV29-1 and TRBJ1-1, with D possibly TRBD1 on 5 matching bases. The V and J ends lost 4 bases and 1 base respectively, with 16 bases between them. CDR1 is SQVTM and CDR2 is ANQGSEA in the germline V gene. The CDR3 loop spans 15 amino acids. CDR3 DNA: TGCAGCGTTGTTTCTCCGTGGGGCTCGAACACTGAAGCTTTCTTT. Its protein is CSVVSPWGSNTEAFF.

This clonotype occurred many times. The V call is TRBV11-2, the J call TRBJ2-7; possibly TRBD1 or TRBD2 for D (6 bases each). CDR1 is SGHAT, CDR2 FQNNGV, per germline. Trimming cost V 3 bases and J 2 bases, with 20 bases left between them. This CDR3 region has 17 residues. CDR3 in amino acids: CASSLVSGAPTPYEQYF. CDR3 nucleotides: TGTGCCAGCAGCTTGGTGTCGGGGGCGCCGACCCCCTACGAGCAGTACTTC.

In DNA form, the CDR3 reads TGCGCCAGCAGCCGCGGTAGGGCTAGCGGGGGGACCGGGGAGCTGTTTTTT. As protein: CASSRGRASGGTGELFF. The chain employs TRBV4-1 and TRBJ2-2, with TRBD2 matching 11 bases. V gave up 4 bases and J gave up 5 bases; unmatched junction bases: 9. This CDR3 comprises 17 residues. In germline, CDR1 is MGHRA, CDR2 YSYEKL.

CDR3 nucleotide sequence: TGTGCCAGCAGTCAGGGGGGGGGGCTGAGTGAGACCCAGTACTTC. It is translated as CASSQGGGLSETQYF. The J gene is TRBJ2-5, the V gene TRBV12-3 or TRBV12-4, with D perhaps TRBD1 or TRBD2 (7 bases each). Trimming took 5 bases from V and 5 from J, leaving 18 bases between them. The CDR3 is 15 residues long.

The table lists this clonotype with many counts. The V and J genes are TRBV20-1 and TRBJ2-3; no clear D. From germline, CDR1 is DFQATT and CDR2 SNEGSKA (reference sequence). This CDR3 has 10 residues. Trimming took 4 bases from V and 4 from J, leaving 3 bases between them. The CDR3 loop reads CSAMPDTQYF. CDR3 nucleotides: TGCAGTGCTATGCCAGATACGCAGTATTTT.

Ten or more counts support this clonotype. The V call is TRBV12-3 or TRBV12-4, the J call TRBJ2-5; 9 positions match TRBD1. The CDR3 has 15 residues. V lost 3 bases, J lost 5 bases, and 7 bases stayed unmatched. In DNA, the CDR3 is TGTGCCAGCAGTTTGGGCGGGACAGGGTCCGAGACCCAGTACTTC. It yields the protein CASSLGGTGSETQYF.

Many counts were recorded for this clonotype. The chain has TRBV11-2 and TRBJ2-7; D not resolved. Germline V gene sequence: CDR1 SGHAT, CDR2 FQNNGV. V gave up 0 bases and J gave up 3 bases, with 9 bases separating them. The CDR3 covers 14 residues. The CDR3 sequence is CASSLDRVGYEQYF. The CDR3 DNA follows: TGTGCCAGCAGCTTAGATCGGGTCGGCTACGAGCAGTACTTC. The full variable domain, rest sourced from reference TRBV11-2 and TRBJ2-7, is EAGVAQSPRYKIIEKRQSVAFWCNPISGHATLYWYQQILGQGPKLLIQFQNNGVVDDSQLPKDRFSAERLKGVDSTLKIQPAKLEDSAVYLCASSLDRVGYEQYFGPGTRLTVT.

This chain connects TRBV6-4 to TRBJ2-1; weak D call: TRBD1 (6 bases). Deletions cut 3 bases from V and 1 base from J, with 13 bases between. The CDR3 spans 16 residues. Germline CDR1 and CDR2: MRHNA and SNTAGT. In DNA, the CDR3 is TGTGCCAGCAGTGATGGGGGCAGCGTATCCTACAATGAGCAGTTCTTC. As protein: CASSDGGSVSYNEQFF.

This clonotype came up a few times. The chain employs TRBV12-5 and TRBJ2-3, with 7 bases fitting TRBD1. There are 12 residues in the CDR3. The germline CDR1 and CDR2 sequences are LGHNT and FRNRAP. Trimming removed 7 bases from V and 5 bases from J; junction bases left unmatched: 3. This CDR3 is CASEGAGDTQYF. In nucleotides, the CDR3 is TGTGCTAGTGAGGGGGCTGGAGATACGCAGTATTTT.

This clonotype has at least ten counts. V gene TRBV6-5 combines with J gene TRBJ1-6, with D perhaps matching TRBD1 (5 bases). Per germline, CDR1 MNHEY and CDR2 SVGAGI. Trimming left V 2 bases short and J 6 bases short, with 17 bases between. The CDR3 loop spans 17 amino acids. The CDR3 loop is CASSYDARRQPNSPLHF. The DNA of the CDR3 is TGTGCCAGCAGTTACGACGCTAGAAGACAGCCTAATTCACCCCTCCACTTT.

This clonotype was detected once. The V and J genes are TRBV7-6 and TRBJ1-3; D is unclear. V lost 5 bases to trimming and J lost 6 bases, with 14 bases between them. This CDR3 has 14 amino acids. Germline CDR1 SGHVS, CDR2 FNYEAQ. CDR3 bases: TGTGCCAGCAGCCAAACCACCCAACCAAACACCATATATTTT. This translates into CASSQTTQPNTIYF.

This clonotype showed up just a few times. CDR3 bases: TGCAGTGCTACCAACCGGGACAGGGGTGAGCAGTACTTC. The encoded protein is CSATNRDRGEQYF. The chain links TRBV20-1 to TRBJ2-7; TRBD1 aligns across 10 bases. The CDR3 runs to 13 residues. Per germline, CDR1 DFQATT and CDR2 SNEGSKA (reference sequence). V lost 4 bases and J lost 7; bases outside the gene matches: 7.

The V call is TRBV12-3 or TRBV12-4, the J call TRBJ2-3; D is ambiguous. CDR3 size: 14 residues. Trimming pared 5 bases from V and 6 bases from J, leaving 15 bases between. CDR3 region: CASSPRAQGDTQYF. The CDR3 DNA reads TGTGCCAGCAGTCCACGAGCACAAGGCGATACGCAGTATTTT.

This rearrangement joins TRBV20-1 to TRBJ2-4, with a weak D call TRBD1 (6 bases). Germline assignment: CDR1 DFQATT and CDR2 SNEGSKA (reference sequence). Trimming cost V 3 bases and J 2 bases, with 14 bases left between them. This CDR3 has 15 amino acids. The chain's CDR3 is CSARPQGHPKNIQYF. CDR3 bases: TGCAGTGCTAGGCCTCAGGGGCACCCCAAAAACATTCAGTACTTC.